Below, one T cell receptor (beta chain) is given with its context. Its antigen is not identified. The CDR3 totals 14 residues. CDR1 and CDR2 (germline): MDHEN, SYDVKM. Trimming removed 3 bases at V and 11 bases at J, with 19 bases between. These data originate in a study of T cell responses to AZD1222 COVID-19 vaccine. Generated by immunoSEQ multiplex PCR, the TCRdb table keeps only in-frame clones and is missing some. The repertoire holds tens of thousands of clones, with about 88% as singletons. Study results and caveats: There were vaccine-associated CD4 TCRs across spike, dominant at 160-218 and 743-854. Repertoire sampling was restricted to post-peak T cell response timepoints. Clonal diversity may have been underestimated in mostly white British donors. Of the AZD1222 recipients, only five to seven were seropositive at baseline.

The sequenced sample was peripheral blood, obtained on day 0 of AZD1222 vaccination. The chain carries TRBV28 and TRBJ1-2, with a weak D call TRBD1 (6 bases). The TCR was taken from an adult in good health. The CDR3 DNA reads TGTGCCAGCAGTTTTAGGGGGGTGGGTTCGGCTTACACCTTC. Amino acids: CASSFRGVGSAYTF.